This TCR beta chain was sequenced during a study of T cell changes during pregnancy in multiple sclerosis. Assay: immunoSEQ multiplex PCR; the TCRdb copy retains only in-frame clones and omits some. The table records approximately 50,000 clones, more than 85% of them present only once. V was clipped by 4 bases and J by 0 bases; unmatched bases: 11. Germline CDR1 reads SEHNR; CDR2 reads FQNEAQ (reference sequence). The CDR3 has 18 residues. The V call is TRBV7-9, the J call TRBJ2-3, with TRBD2 identical over 9 bases. The source material was CD4+ T cells from peripheral blood mononuclear cells, sampled after pregnancy. The sequence was obtained from a female donor with multiple sclerosis, enrolled in a pregnancy study. CDR3 sequence reads: CASSWPWREGASTDTQYF. The CDR3 bases are TGTGCCAGCAGCTGGCCTTGGCGGGAGGGGGCTAGCACAGATACGCAGTATTTT.